This record concerns one T cell receptor beta chain sequence. The sample comes from a study of control samples from healthy donors and cancer patients. Here immunoSEQ multiplex PCR was the method, and the copy in TCRdb shows in-frame clones only, minus some. The sample consists of about 120,000 clones, 92% of them appearing once. There are 14 residues in the CDR3. Germline V gives CDR1 SGHRS, CDR2 YFSETQ. Trimming pared 0 bases from V and 3 bases from J, leaving 9 bases between. The chain is built from TRBV5-1 and TRBJ1-2; no firm D call. The TCR sequence derives from a man older than 75 with head and neck cancer. Sequencing input: PBMCs. Here the CDR3 reads CASSLVQVDYGYTF. The CDR3 DNA reads as TGCGCCAGCAGCTTGGTTCAGGTCGACTATGGCTACACCTTC.